These T cell receptor beta chains were read from a single sample in a study of shared clonotypes between healthy human individuals. TCRdb's copy holds only in-frame clones and misses some; the assay was immunoSEQ multiplex PCR. The sample has about 1 million clones, around 76% seen once. The sequenced sample was memory CD4+ T cells sorted from blood. These receptor sequences come from a young man in good health. Both conserved end residues are part of each CDR3. Fields, in order: V gene, J gene, clone size, D gene, CDR3 DNA, CDR3 protein. A D gene is named only where the DNA matches it firmly. For some rows the clone size is stated as once, few or many, or as a class when expanded; others skip it.

v_gene: TRBV6-1; j_gene: TRBJ1-2; abundance: -; d_gene: -; CDR3nt: TGTGCCAGCAGTGGCGGCAGATACTATGGCTACACCTTC; CDR3aa: CASSGGRYYGYTF
v_gene: TRBV2; j_gene: TRBJ1-2; abundance: -; d_gene: TRBD1; CDR3nt: TGTGCCAGCAAACAGGGGGCCGTAGCTAACTATGGCTACACCTTC; CDR3aa: CASKQGAVANYGYTF
v_gene: TRBV5-6; j_gene: TRBJ2-2; abundance: -; d_gene: -; CDR3nt: TGTGCCAGCCGAATCGCGATCGCGAACACCGGGGAGCTGTTTTTT; CDR3aa: CASRIAIANTGELFF
v_gene: TRBV18; j_gene: TRBJ1-2; abundance: -; d_gene: -; CDR3nt: TGTGCCAGCTCACCCGGACGGATCTATGCTGAAGGCTACACCTTC; CDR3aa: CASSPGRIYAEGYTF
v_gene: TRBV30; j_gene: TRBJ1-4; abundance: -; d_gene: TRBD1; CDR3nt: TGTGCCTGGAGTCCACAGGGGGCCGGCGAAAAACTGTTTTTT; CDR3aa: CAWSPQGAGEKLFF
v_gene: TRBV10-3; j_gene: TRBJ1-1; abundance: -; d_gene: -; CDR3nt: TGTGCCATCAGTTATGACAGGAACACTGAAGCTTTCTTT; CDR3aa: CAISYDRNTEAFF
v_gene: TRBV5-1; j_gene: TRBJ2-7; abundance: -; d_gene: -; CDR3nt: TGCGCCAGCAGCTTGGTGGCAGGGACCTTCTACGAGCAGTACTTC; CDR3aa: CASSLVAGTFYEQYF
v_gene: TRBV30; j_gene: TRBJ2-3; abundance: once; d_gene: TRBD1; CDR3nt: TGTGCCTGGAGAGGACAGGCCGGACTGGTTAGCACAGATACGCAGTATTTT; CDR3aa: CAWRGQAGLVSTDTQYF
v_gene: TRBV6-5; j_gene: TRBJ2-4; abundance: -; d_gene: -; CDR3nt: TGTGCCAGCAGAAGTAGTCAGAAAAACATTCAGTACTTC; CDR3aa: CASRSSQKNIQYF
v_gene: TRBV27; j_gene: TRBJ2-7; abundance: few; d_gene: -; CDR3nt: TGTGCCAGCAGTTTACCCTCCTACGAGCAGTACTTC; CDR3aa: CASSLPSYEQYF
v_gene: TRBV15; j_gene: TRBJ2-1; abundance: -; d_gene: -; CDR3nt: TGTGCCACGCGGCGAGCAGTATCCTACAATGAGCAGTTCTTC; CDR3aa: CATRRAVSYNEQFF
v_gene: TRBV14; j_gene: TRBJ1-3; abundance: -; d_gene: TRBD1; CDR3nt: TGTGCCAGACCGGGGACAGCCTCGTCTCTGGCGTATTTT; CDR3aa: CARPGTASSLAYF
v_gene: TRBV5-1; j_gene: TRBJ2-3; abundance: -; d_gene: -; CDR3nt: TGCGCCAGCAGCTTGGGTTCGAGCGGCACAGATACGCAGTATTTT; CDR3aa: CASSLGSSGTDTQYF
v_gene: TRBV6-5; j_gene: TRBJ2-7; abundance: -; d_gene: TRBD1; CDR3nt: TGTGCCAGCAGGTTCGACAGGGATACCTACGAGCAGTACTTC; CDR3aa: CASRFDRDTYEQYF
v_gene: TRBV30; j_gene: TRBJ2-7; abundance: -; d_gene: -; CDR3nt: TGTGCCTGGAGTGTACCTTCAGGCTACTACTACGAGCAGTACTTC; CDR3aa: CAWSVPSGYYYEQYF
v_gene: TRBV9; j_gene: TRBJ2-3; abundance: once; d_gene: TRBD2; CDR3nt: TGTGCCAGCAGCATGCGGGGGGCCGGCACAGATACGCAGTATTTT; CDR3aa: CASSMRGAGTDTQYF
v_gene: TRBV11-2; j_gene: TRBJ2-1; abundance: -; d_gene: TRBD2; CDR3nt: TGTGCCAGCAGCCCCGGGACTAGCGTCAATGAGCAGTTCTTC; CDR3aa: CASSPGTSVNEQFF
v_gene: TRBV28; j_gene: TRBJ1-2; abundance: -; d_gene: TRBD1; CDR3nt: TGTGCCAGCAGCCTCAGGGGGCCTAACTATGGCTACACCTTC; CDR3aa: CASSLRGPNYGYTF
v_gene: TRBV7-9; j_gene: TRBJ2-5; abundance: -; d_gene: TRBD2; CDR3nt: TGTGCCAGCAGCTCAGCGGGGGCGTTCTTTGGAGAGACCCAGTACTTC; CDR3aa: CASSSAGAFFGETQYF
v_gene: TRBV12-2; j_gene: TRBJ1-1; abundance: -; d_gene: -; CDR3nt: TGTGCAAGTCGCTTCACCGGGGCGGTGAGCACTGAAGCTTTCTTT; CDR3aa: CASRFTGAVSTEAFF
v_gene: TRBV18; j_gene: TRBJ1-3; abundance: -; d_gene: -; CDR3nt: TGTGCCAGCTCACCAAGCGACAGTAGAGCCATATATTTT; CDR3aa: CASSPSDSRAIYF
v_gene: TRBV28; j_gene: TRBJ1-5; abundance: -; d_gene: -; CDR3nt: TGTGCCAGCAGCCCGGGGGAAAATAGCAATCAGCCCCAGCATTTT; CDR3aa: CASSPGENSNQPQHF
v_gene: TRBV25-1; j_gene: TRBJ1-2; abundance: -; d_gene: -; CDR3nt: TGTGCCAGCAGTGAGGCAGGGCTAGGGGGGTACTATGGCTACACCTTC; CDR3aa: CASSEAGLGGYYGYTF
v_gene: TRBV30; j_gene: TRBJ1-1; abundance: -; d_gene: -; CDR3nt: TGTGCCTGGTCCGGACAGTTGAACACTGAAGCTTTCTTT; CDR3aa: CAWSGQLNTEAFF
v_gene: TRBV4-2; j_gene: TRBJ2-1; abundance: few; d_gene: -; CDR3nt: TGTGCCAGCAGCCAAGCGGGGGAATCCTACAATGAGCAGTTCTTC; CDR3aa: CASSQAGESYNEQFF
v_gene: TRBV19; j_gene: TRBJ2-3; abundance: once; d_gene: TRBD2; CDR3nt: TGTGCCAGTAGTCTGACTAGCGGGGCGACAGATACGCAGTATTTT; CDR3aa: CASSLTSGATDTQYF
v_gene: TRBV15; j_gene: TRBJ2-5; abundance: -; d_gene: -; CDR3nt: TGTGCCACCAGCAGAGTAGACTATCGAGAGACCCAGTACTTC; CDR3aa: CATSRVDYRETQYF
v_gene: TRBV28; j_gene: TRBJ1-5; abundance: -; d_gene: -; CDR3nt: TGTGCCAGCAGTAACAATCAGCCCCAGCATTTT; CDR3aa: CASSNNQPQHF
v_gene: TRBV28; j_gene: TRBJ2-1; abundance: -; d_gene: -; CDR3nt: TGTGCCAGCAGTTCCCCGGGTAGCAAGTACAATGAGCAGTTCTTC; CDR3aa: CASSSPGSKYNEQFF
v_gene: TRBV14; j_gene: TRBJ2-1; abundance: -; d_gene: TRBD2; CDR3nt: TGTGCCAGCTCTCAGACTAGCGGATACAATGAGCAGTTCTTC; CDR3aa: CASSQTSGYNEQFF
v_gene: TRBV7-6; j_gene: TRBJ2-6; abundance: -; d_gene: TRBD2; CDR3nt: TGTGCCAGCAGCCGATTGCCCCTAGCGGCCTCTGGGGCCAACGTCCTGACTTTC; CDR3aa: CASSRLPLAASGANVLTF
v_gene: TRBV15; j_gene: TRBJ2-3; abundance: -; d_gene: -; CDR3nt: TGTGCCACCAGCACAAGAACCGCCGGGCTCAAAGGAGATACGCAGTATTTT; CDR3aa: CATSTRTAGLKGDTQYF
v_gene: TRBV10-2; j_gene: TRBJ2-3; abundance: -; d_gene: TRBD1; CDR3nt: TGCGCCAGCAGTCTGGACAGGTCCACAGATACGCAGTATTTT; CDR3aa: CASSLDRSTDTQYF
v_gene: TRBV11-2; j_gene: TRBJ1-2; abundance: many; d_gene: -; CDR3nt: TGTGCCAGCAGCTTAGAAAAGGGGATGGGCTACACCTTC; CDR3aa: CASSLEKGMGYTF
v_gene: TRBV7-2; j_gene: TRBJ2-7; abundance: -; d_gene: TRBD2; CDR3nt: TGTGCCAGCAGCCTTAGCGGGGGAGGATCCTACGAGCAGTACTTC; CDR3aa: CASSLSGGGSYEQYF
v_gene: TRBV7-2; j_gene: TRBJ2-7; abundance: many; d_gene: -; CDR3nt: TGTGCCAGCAGCGCCTCGCCCCGGGCGGAGCAGTACTTC; CDR3aa: CASSASPRAEQYF
v_gene: TRBV10-3; j_gene: TRBJ2-3; abundance: -; d_gene: -; CDR3nt: TGTGCCATCAGTGAGTCGAGCGGAAGCACAGATACGCAGTATTTT; CDR3aa: CAISESSGSTDTQYF
v_gene: TRBV30; j_gene: TRBJ1-5; abundance: -; d_gene: -; CDR3nt: TGTGCCTGGAGTGTCGGCAGGAATGATCAGCCCCAGCATTTT; CDR3aa: CAWSVGRNDQPQHF
v_gene: TRBV7-2; j_gene: TRBJ2-7; abundance: once; d_gene: TRBD2; CDR3nt: TGTGCCAGCAGCTTAAGAGGCGGGAGGGTTGATTACGAGCAGTACTTC; CDR3aa: CASSLRGGRVDYEQYF
v_gene: TRBV5-1; j_gene: TRBJ2-3; abundance: -; d_gene: -; CDR3nt: TGCGCCAGCAGCACCTATGAGGGCACAGATACGCAGTATTTT; CDR3aa: CASSTYEGTDTQYF
v_gene: TRBV9; j_gene: TRBJ2-3; abundance: -; d_gene: -; CDR3nt: TGTGCCAGCAGCGTAGTAGACGGCGGGTCTAGCACAGATACGCAGTATTTT; CDR3aa: CASSVVDGGSSTDTQYF
v_gene: TRBV4-1; j_gene: TRBJ1-2; abundance: -; d_gene: -; CDR3nt: TGCGCCAGCCAACCCCGGGAGGGCAGGGACTTCTATGGCTACACCTTC; CDR3aa: CASQPREGRDFYGYTF
v_gene: TRBV11-2; j_gene: TRBJ2-5; abundance: -; d_gene: TRBD1; CDR3nt: TGTGCCAGCAGCTCGACAGGGTTCGGAGAGACCCAGTACTTC; CDR3aa: CASSSTGFGETQYF
v_gene: TRBV5-4; j_gene: TRBJ2-1; abundance: -; d_gene: -; CDR3nt: TGTGCCAGCAGCTTGTTTTCCCGTAGCTCCTACAATGAGCAGTTCTTC; CDR3aa: CASSLFSRSSYNEQFF
v_gene: TRBV10-1; j_gene: TRBJ2-3; abundance: -; d_gene: -; CDR3nt: TGCGCCAGCAGTGTCTCCAGCAACCCCACAGATACGCAGTATTTT; CDR3aa: CASSVSSNPTDTQYF
v_gene: TRBV7-2; j_gene: TRBJ2-1; abundance: -; d_gene: -; CDR3nt: TGTGCCAGCAGCTTGAATCGGGACAATGAGCAGTTCTTC; CDR3aa: CASSLNRDNEQFF
v_gene: TRBV10-3; j_gene: TRBJ1-5; abundance: -; d_gene: TRBD1; CDR3nt: TGTGCCACCGGGGACAGGGAAGCTCAGCCCCAGCATTTT; CDR3aa: CATGDREAQPQHF
v_gene: TRBV5-1; j_gene: TRBJ2-3; abundance: -; d_gene: -; CDR3nt: TGCGCCAGCAGCTCCGCGGACACAGATACGCAGTATTTT; CDR3aa: CASSSADTDTQYF
v_gene: TRBV14; j_gene: TRBJ1-2; abundance: -; d_gene: -; CDR3nt: TGTGCCAGCAGCCCTGGGTTGCAGTCCTATGGCTACACCTTC; CDR3aa: CASSPGLQSYGYTF
v_gene: TRBV11-1; j_gene: TRBJ1-1; abundance: -; d_gene: -; CDR3nt: TGTGCCAGCAGCTGGGTGAACACTGAAGCTTTCTTT; CDR3aa: CASSWVNTEAFF
v_gene: TRBV6-5; j_gene: TRBJ1-1; abundance: few; d_gene: TRBD1; CDR3nt: TGTGCCGCATGTCGCCAGACAGGGCCCAACACTGAAGCTTTCTTT; CDR3aa: CAACRQTGPNTEAFF
v_gene: TRBV5-1; j_gene: TRBJ2-5; abundance: once; d_gene: -; CDR3nt: TGCGCCAGCAGCTTGGTACCCGGGGGATCTCACCCGACCCAGTACTTC; CDR3aa: CASSLVPGGSHPTQYF
v_gene: TRBV7-2; j_gene: TRBJ2-5; abundance: -; d_gene: TRBD1; CDR3nt: TGTGCCAGCAGCTTAGGACAGGGTGGACCCCAAGAGACCCAGTACTTC; CDR3aa: CASSLGQGGPQETQYF
v_gene: TRBV7-9; j_gene: TRBJ1-3; abundance: -; d_gene: -; CDR3nt: TGTGCCAGCAGCCCCTGGGGGGGAAACACCATATATTTT; CDR3aa: CASSPWGGNTIYF
v_gene: TRBV11-2; j_gene: TRBJ2-7; abundance: -; d_gene: -; CDR3nt: TGTGCCAGCAGCCCATGGACAGCCAGCTCCTACGAGCAGTACTTC; CDR3aa: CASSPWTASSYEQYF
v_gene: TRBV4-3; j_gene: TRBJ1-2; abundance: -; d_gene: -; CDR3nt: TGCGCCAGCAGCCAAGATGCCTTCTATGGCTACACCTTC; CDR3aa: CASSQDAFYGYTF